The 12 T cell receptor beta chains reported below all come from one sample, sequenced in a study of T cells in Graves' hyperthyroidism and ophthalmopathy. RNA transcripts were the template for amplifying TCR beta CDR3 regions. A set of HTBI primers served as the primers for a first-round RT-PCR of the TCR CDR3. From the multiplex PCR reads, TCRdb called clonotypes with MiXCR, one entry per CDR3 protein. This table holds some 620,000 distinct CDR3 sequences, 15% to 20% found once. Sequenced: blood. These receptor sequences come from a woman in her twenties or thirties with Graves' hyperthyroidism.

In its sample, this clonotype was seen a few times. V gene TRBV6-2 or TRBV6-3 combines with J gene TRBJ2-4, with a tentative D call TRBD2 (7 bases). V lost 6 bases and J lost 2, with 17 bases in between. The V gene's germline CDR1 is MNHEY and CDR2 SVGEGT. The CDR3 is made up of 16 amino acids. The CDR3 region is CASSNTGRGTKNIQYF. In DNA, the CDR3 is TGTGCCAGCAGCAACACAGGGAGGGGAACCAAAAACATTCAGTACTTC.

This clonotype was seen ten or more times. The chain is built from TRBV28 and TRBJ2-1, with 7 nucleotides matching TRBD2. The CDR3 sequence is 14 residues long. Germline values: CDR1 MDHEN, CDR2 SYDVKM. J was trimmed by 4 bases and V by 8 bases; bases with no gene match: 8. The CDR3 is CASDSGLVYNEQFF. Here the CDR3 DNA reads TGTGCCAGCGATAGCGGGTTGGTATACAATGAGCAGTTCTTC.

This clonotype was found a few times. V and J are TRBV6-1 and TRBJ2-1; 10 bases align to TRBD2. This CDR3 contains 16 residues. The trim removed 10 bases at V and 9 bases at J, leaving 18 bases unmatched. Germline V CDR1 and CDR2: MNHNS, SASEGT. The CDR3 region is CATQPSGSGRAGEQFF. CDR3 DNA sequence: TGTGCCACCCAACCCTCAGGGAGCGGGAGGGCGGGTGAGCAGTTCTTC.

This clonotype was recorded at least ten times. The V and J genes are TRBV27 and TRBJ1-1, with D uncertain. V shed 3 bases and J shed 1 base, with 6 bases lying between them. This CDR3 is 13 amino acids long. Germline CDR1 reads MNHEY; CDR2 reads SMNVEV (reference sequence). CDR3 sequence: CASSLAKNTEAFF. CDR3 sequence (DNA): TGTGCCAGCAGTTTGGCGAAGAACACTGAAGCTTTCTTT.

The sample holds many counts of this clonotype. The CDR3 is CSARQNIQYF. In nucleotides, the CDR3 is TGCAGTGCCCGACAAAACATTCAGTACTTC. The chain links TRBV20-1 to TRBJ2-4; D call uncertain. Trimming removed 6 bases at V and 5 bases at J, with 5 bases between. Looked up from germline, CDR1 is DFQATT and CDR2 is SNEGSKA (reference sequence). The CDR3 runs to 10 residues.

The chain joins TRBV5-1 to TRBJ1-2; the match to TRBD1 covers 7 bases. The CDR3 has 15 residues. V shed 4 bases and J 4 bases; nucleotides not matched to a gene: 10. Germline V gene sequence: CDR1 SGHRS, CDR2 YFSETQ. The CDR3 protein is CASSGSGGLLYGYTF. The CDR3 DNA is TGCGCCAGCAGCGGGTCAGGGGGGCTTCTCTATGGCTACACCTTC.

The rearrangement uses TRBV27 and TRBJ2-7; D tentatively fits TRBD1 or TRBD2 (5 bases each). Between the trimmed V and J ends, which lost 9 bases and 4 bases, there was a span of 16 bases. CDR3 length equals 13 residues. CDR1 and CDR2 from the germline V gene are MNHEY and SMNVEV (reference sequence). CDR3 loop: CASAGTQSYEQYF. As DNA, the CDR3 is TGTGCCAGTGCCGGGACCCAATCATACGAGCAGTACTTC.

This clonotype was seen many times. The CDR3 protein is CASSPRTVLLQETQYF. As DNA, the CDR3 is TGTGCCAGCAGTCCCCGGACAGTGCTGCTCCAAGAGACCCAGTACTTC. The chain uses TRBV27 and TRBJ2-5; tentative D call: TRBD1 (6 bases). V was trimmed by 5 bases and J by 1 base, leaving 17 bases between them. The CDR3 sequence is 16 residues long. Germline CDR1 is MNHEY and CDR2 is SMNVEV (reference sequence).

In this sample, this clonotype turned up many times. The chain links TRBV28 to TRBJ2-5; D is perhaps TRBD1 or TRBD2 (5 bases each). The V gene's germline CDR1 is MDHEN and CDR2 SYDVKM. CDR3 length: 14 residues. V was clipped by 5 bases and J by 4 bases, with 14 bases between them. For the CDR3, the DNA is TGTGCCAGCAGTCCCTCTGGGGGTAGAGAGACCCAGTACTTC. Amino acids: CASSPSGGRETQYF.

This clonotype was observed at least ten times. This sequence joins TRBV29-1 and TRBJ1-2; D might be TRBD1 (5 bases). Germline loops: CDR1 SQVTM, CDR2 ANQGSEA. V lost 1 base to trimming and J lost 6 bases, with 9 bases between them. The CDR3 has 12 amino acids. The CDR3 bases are TGCAGCGTTGAAGCCAGGGTGGATGGCTACACCTTC. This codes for CSVEARVDGYTF.

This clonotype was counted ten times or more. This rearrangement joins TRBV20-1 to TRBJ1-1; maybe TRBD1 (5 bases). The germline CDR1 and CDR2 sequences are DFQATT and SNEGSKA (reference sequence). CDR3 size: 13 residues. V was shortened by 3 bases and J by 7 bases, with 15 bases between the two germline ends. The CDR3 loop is CSASFLAGREAFF. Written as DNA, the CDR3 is TGCAGTGCTAGTTTCCTGGCAGGGCGTGAAGCTTTCTTT.

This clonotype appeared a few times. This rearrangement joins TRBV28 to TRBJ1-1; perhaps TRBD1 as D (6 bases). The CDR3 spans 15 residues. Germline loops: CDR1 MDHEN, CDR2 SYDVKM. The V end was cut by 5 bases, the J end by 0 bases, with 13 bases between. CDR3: CASSAVGTLNTEAFF. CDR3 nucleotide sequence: TGTGCCAGCAGTGCCGTGGGGACATTGAACACTGAAGCTTTCTTT.